This TCR beta chain is drawn from a study of identical twins. The table lists this clonotype with a few counts. This CDR3 contains 17 residues. Looked up from germline, CDR1 is SGHRS and CDR2 is YFSETQ. Losses at the gene ends were 1 base for V and 5 bases for J; bases not matched to a gene: 11. Unique molecular identifiers were in the cDNA, with template-switch universal primer binding. TCRdb fed the 5' RACE reads into MiXCR, producing one record per CDR3 protein. The sample records 500,000 or so distinct CDR3 sequences, roughly a fifth being singletons. These data also featured in a second study, about T cells expressing NK-cell markers. According to that study: The study found these clonotypes also leading the CD3+CD56-NKG2C+ fraction in a few donors.

The rearrangement joins TRBV5-1 to TRBJ2-5; 10 bases align to TRBD2. Material: CD4+ T cells sorted from blood. The receptor's source is a woman under 30 in good health. CDR3 in DNA: TGCGCCAGCAGCTTGTGGGCTAGCGGGAGTGGAAAGGAGACCCAGTACTTC. Translated: CASSLWASGSGKETQYF.